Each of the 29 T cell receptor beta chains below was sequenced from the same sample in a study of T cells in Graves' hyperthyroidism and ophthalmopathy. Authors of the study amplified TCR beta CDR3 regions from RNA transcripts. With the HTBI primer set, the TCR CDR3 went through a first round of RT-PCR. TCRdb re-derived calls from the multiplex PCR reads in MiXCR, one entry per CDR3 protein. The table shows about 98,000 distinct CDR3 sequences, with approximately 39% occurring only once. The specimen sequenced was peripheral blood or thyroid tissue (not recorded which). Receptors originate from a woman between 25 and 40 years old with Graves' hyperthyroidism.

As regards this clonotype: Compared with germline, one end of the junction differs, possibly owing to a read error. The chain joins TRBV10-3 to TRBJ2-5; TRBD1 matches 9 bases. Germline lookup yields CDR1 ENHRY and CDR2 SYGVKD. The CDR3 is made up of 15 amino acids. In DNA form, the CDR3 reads TGTGCCAGCAGTTGGCCGGGACAGGGACAAGAGACCCAGTACTTC. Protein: CASSWPGQGQETQYF.

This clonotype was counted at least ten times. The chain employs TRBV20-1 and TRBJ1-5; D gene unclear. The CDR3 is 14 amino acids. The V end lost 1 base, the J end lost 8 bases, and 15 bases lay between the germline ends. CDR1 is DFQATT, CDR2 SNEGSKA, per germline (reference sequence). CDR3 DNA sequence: TGCAGTGCTAGAGGGACTCATGAAGTGAAGCCCCAGCATTTT. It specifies CSARGTHEVKPQHF.

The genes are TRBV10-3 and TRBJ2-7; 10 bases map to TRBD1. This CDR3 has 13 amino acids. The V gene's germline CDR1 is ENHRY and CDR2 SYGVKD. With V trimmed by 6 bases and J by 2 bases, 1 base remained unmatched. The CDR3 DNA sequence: TGTGCCATCAGGGACAGGGGGACCTACGAGCAGTACTTC. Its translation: CAIRDRGTYEQYF.

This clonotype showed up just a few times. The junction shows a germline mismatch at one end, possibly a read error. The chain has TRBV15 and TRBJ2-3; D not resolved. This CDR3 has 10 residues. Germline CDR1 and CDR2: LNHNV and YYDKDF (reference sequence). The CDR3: CATSRDTQYF. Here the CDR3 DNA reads TGTGCCACCAGCAGAGATACGCAGTATTTT.

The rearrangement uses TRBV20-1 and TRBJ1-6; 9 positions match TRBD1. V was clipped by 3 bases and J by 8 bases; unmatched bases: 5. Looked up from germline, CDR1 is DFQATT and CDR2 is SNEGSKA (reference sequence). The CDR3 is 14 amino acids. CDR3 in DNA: TGCAGTGCTAGCCGGGACAGGGTGGATTCACCCCTCCACTTT. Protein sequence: CSASRDRVDSPLHF.

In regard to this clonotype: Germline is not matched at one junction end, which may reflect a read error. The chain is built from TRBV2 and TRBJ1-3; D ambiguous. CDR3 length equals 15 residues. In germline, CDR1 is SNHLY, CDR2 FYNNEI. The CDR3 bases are TGTGCCAGCAACCCTAGCCCGTACTCTGGAAACACCATATGTTTT. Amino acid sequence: CASNPSPYSGNTICF. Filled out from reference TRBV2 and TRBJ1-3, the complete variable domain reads EPEVTQTPSHQVTQMGQEVILRCVPISNHLYFYWYRQILGQKVEFLVSFYNNEISEKSEIFDDQFSVERPDGSNFTLKIRSTKLEDSAMYFCASNPSPYSGNTICFGEGSWLTVV.

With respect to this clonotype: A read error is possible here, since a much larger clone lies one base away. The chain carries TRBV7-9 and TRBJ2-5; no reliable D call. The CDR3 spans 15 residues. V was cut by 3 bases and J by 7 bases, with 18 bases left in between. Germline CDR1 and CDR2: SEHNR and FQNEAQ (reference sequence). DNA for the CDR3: TGTGCCAGCAGCTTTCCCTGGGGTTGGGCAGGGACCCAGTACTTC. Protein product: CASSFPWGWAGTQYF.

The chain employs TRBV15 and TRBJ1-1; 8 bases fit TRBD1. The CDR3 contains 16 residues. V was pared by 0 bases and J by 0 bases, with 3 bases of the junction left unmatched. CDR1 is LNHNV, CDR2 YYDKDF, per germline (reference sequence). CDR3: CATSRDRGQVNTEAFF. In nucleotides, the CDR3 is TGTGCCACCAGCAGAGACAGGGGGCAGGTGAACACTGAAGCTTTCTTT.

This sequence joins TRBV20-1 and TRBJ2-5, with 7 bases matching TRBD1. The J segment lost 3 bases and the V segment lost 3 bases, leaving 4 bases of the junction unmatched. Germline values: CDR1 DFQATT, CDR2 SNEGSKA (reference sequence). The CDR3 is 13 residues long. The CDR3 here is CSASGTAEETQYF. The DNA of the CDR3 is TGCAGTGCTAGCGGGACAGCTGAAGAGACCCAGTACTTC.

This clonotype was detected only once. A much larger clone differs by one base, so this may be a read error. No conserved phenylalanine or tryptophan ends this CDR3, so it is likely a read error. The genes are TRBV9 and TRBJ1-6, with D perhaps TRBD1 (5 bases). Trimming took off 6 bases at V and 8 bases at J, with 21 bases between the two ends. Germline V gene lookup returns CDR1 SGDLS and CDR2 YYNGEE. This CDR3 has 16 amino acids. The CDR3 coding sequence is TGTGCCAGCAAAGAAGGCCCAGGGAAAATTCATTCACCCCTCCACTCT. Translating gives CASKEGPGKIHSPLHS.

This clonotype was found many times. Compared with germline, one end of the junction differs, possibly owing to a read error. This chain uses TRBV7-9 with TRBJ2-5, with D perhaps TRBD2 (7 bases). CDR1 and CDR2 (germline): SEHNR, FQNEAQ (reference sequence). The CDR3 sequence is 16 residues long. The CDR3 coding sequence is TGCGCCAGCAGCCAAGGGGGGGGAGGCCCCCAAGAGACCCAGTACTTC. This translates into CASSQGGGGPQETQYF.

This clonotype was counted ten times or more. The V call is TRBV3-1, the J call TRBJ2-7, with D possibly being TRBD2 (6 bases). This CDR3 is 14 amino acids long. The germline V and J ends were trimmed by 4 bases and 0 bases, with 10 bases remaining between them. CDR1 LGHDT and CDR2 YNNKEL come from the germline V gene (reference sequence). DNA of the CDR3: TGTGCCAGCAGCCTTAGCGGACTCTCCTACGAGCAGTACTTC. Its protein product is CASSLSGLSYEQYF.

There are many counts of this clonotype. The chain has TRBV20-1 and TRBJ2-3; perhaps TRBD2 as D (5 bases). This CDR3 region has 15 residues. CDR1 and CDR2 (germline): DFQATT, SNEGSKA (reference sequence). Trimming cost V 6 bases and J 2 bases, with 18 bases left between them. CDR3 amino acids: CSAPEGTGVTDTQYF. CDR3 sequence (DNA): TGCAGTGCCCCCGAGGGAACCGGCGTCACAGATACGCAGTATTTT.

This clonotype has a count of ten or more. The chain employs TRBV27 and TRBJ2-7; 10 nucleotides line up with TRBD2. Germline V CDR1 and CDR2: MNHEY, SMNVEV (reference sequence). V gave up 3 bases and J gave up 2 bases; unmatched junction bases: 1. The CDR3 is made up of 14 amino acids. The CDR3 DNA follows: TGTGCCAGCAGTTTCAGCGGGAGGGCCTACGAGCAGTACTTC. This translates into CASSFSGRAYEQYF.

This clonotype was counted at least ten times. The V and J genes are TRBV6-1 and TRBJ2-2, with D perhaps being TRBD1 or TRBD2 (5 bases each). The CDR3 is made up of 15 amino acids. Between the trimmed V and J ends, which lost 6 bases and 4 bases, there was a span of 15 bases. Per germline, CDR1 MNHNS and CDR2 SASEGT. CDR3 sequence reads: CASRGQGVGTGELFF. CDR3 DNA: TGTGCCAGCAGAGGCCAGGGAGTCGGCACCGGGGAGCTGTTTTTT.

The CDR3 coding sequence is TGTGCCTCACGCCGGGGACAGGGTGAAGGCTACACCTTC. It yields the protein CASRRGQGEGYTF. The chain carries TRBV7-3 and TRBJ1-2, with 9 nucleotides matching TRBD1. Unmatched junction bases numbered 12, after V lost 11 bases and J lost 8 bases. CDR3 length: 13 amino acids. Germline assignment: CDR1 SGHTA and CDR2 FQGTGA.

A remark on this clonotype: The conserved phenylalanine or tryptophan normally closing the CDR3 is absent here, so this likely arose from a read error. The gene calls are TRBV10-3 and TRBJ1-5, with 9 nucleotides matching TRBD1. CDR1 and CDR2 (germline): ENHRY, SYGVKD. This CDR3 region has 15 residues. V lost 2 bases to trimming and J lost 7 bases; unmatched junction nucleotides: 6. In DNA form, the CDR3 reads TGTGCCATCAGTGAGGGGACAGGGAATGGGCAGCCCCAGCATCTT. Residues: CAISEGTGNGQPQHL.

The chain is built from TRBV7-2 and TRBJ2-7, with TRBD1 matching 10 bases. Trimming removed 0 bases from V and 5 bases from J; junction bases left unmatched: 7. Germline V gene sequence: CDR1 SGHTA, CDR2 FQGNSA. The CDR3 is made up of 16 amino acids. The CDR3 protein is CASSLAGTGEFDEQYF. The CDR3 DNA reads TGTGCCAGCAGCTTAGCCGGGACAGGGGAATTCGACGAGCAGTACTTC.

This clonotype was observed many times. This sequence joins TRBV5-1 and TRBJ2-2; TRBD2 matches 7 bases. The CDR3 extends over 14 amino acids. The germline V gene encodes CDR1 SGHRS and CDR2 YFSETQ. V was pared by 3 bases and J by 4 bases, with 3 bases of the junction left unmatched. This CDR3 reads CASSWIAGTGELFF. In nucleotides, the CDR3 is TGCGCCAGCAGCTGGATAGCGGGCACCGGGGAGCTGTTTTTT. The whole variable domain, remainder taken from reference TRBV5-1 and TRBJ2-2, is KAGVTQTPRYLIKTRGQQVTLSCSPISGHRSVSWYQQTPGQGLQFLFEYFSETQRNKGNFPGRFSGRQFSNSRSEMNVSTLELGDSALYLCASSWIAGTGELFFGEGSRLTVL.

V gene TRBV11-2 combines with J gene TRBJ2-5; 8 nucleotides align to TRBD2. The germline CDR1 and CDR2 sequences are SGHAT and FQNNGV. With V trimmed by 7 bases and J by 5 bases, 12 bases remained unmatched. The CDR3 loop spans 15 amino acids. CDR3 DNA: TGTGCCAGCACGCGGGGGGCTCACACCGGGGAGACCCAGTACTTC. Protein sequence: CASTRGAHTGETQYF.

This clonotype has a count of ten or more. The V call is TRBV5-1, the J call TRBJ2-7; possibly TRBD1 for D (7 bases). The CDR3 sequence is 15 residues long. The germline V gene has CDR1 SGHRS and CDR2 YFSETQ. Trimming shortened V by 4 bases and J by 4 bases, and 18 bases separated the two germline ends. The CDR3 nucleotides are TGCGCCAGCAGCGAGACAGGGTTCGGGGGATACGAGCAGTACTTC. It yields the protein CASSETGFGGYEQYF.

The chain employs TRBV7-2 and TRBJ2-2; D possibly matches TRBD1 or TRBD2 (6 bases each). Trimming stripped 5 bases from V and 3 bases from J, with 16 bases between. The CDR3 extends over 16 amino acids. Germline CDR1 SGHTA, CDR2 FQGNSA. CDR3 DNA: TGTGCCAGCAGCCATAGAAGGGGGGAAGACACCGGGGAGCTGTTTTTT. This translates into CASSHRRGEDTGELFF.

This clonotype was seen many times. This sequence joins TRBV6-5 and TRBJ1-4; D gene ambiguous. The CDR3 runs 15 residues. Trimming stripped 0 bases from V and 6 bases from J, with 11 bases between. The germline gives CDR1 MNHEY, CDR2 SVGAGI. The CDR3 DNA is TGTGCCAGCAGTTACTCAGCCGGGCCCCATGAAAAACTGTTTTTT. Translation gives CASSYSAGPHEKLFF.

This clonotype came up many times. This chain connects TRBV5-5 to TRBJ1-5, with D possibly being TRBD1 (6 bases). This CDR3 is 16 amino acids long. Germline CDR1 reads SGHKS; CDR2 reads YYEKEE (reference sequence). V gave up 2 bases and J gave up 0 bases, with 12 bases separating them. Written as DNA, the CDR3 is TGTGCCAGCAGCTTTTCAGGGGCTTATAGCAATCAGCCCCAGCATTTT. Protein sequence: CASSFSGAYSNQPQHF.

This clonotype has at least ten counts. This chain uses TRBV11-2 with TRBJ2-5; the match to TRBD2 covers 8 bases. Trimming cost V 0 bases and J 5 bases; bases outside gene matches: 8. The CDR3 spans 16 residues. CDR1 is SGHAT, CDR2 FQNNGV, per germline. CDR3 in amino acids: CASSLEPGRARETQYF. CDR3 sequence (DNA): TGTGCCAGCAGCTTAGAGCCCGGGAGGGCCCGGGAGACCCAGTACTTC.

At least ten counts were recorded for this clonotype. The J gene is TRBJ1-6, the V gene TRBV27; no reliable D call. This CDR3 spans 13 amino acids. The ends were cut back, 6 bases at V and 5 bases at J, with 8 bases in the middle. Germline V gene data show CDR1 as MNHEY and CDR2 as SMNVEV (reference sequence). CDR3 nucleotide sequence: TGTGCCAGCAGAAAAAGTGATAATTCACCCCTCCACTTT. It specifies CASRKSDNSPLHF.

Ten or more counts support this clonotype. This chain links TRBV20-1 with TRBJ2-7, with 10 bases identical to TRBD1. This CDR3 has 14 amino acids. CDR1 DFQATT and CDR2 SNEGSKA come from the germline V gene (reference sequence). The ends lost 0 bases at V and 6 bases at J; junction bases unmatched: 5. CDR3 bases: TGCAGTGCTAGAGACCGACAGGGGGCGCCCGAGCAGTACTTC. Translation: CSARDRQGAPEQYF.

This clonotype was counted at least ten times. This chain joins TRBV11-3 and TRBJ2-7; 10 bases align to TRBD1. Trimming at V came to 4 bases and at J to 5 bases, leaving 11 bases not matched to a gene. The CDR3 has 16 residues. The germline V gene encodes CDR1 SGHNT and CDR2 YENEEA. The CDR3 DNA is TGTGCCAGCAGCTCCCGTCCGGGACAGGGGTGGAACGAGCAGTACTTC. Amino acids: CASSSRPGQGWNEQYF.

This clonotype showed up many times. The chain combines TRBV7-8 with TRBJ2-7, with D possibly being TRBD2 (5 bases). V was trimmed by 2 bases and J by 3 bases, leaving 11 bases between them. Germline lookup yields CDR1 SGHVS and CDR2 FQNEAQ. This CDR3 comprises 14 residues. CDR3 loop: CASSLRGSVYEQYF. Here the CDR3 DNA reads TGTGCCAGCAGCTTACGGGGTTCTGTCTACGAGCAGTACTTC. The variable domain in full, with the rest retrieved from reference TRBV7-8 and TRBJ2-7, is GAGVSQSPRYKVAKRGQDVALRCDPISGHVSLFWYQQALGQGPEFLTYFQNEAQLDKSGLPSDRFFAERPEGSVSTLKIQRTQQEDSAVYLCASSLRGSVYEQYFGPGTRLTVT.